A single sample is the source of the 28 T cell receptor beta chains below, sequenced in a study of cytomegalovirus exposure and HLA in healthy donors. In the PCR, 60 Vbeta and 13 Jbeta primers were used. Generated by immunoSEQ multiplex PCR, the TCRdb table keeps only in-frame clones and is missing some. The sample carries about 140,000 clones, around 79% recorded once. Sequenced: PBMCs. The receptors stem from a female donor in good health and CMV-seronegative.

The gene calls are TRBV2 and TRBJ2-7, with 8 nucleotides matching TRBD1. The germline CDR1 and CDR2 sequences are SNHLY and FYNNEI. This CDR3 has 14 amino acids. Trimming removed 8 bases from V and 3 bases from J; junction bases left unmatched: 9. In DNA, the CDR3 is TGTGCCAGCTTGGGACAGGAGTTTTACTACGAGCAGTACTTC. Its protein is CASLGQEFYYEQYF.

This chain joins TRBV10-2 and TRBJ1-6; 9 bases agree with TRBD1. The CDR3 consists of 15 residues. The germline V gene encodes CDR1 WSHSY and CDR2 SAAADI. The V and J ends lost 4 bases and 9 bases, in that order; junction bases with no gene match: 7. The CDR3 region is CASSAGQGGSSPLHF. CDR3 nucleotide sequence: TGCGCCAGCAGTGCGGGACAGGGAGGCAGTTCACCCCTCCACTTT.

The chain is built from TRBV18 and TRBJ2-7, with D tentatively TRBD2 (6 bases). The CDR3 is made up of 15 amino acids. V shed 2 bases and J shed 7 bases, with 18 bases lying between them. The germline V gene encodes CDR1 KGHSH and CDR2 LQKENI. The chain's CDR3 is CASSPTGDPGREQYF. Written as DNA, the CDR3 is TGTGCCAGCTCACCAACTGGGGACCCGGGGAGGGAGCAGTACTTC.

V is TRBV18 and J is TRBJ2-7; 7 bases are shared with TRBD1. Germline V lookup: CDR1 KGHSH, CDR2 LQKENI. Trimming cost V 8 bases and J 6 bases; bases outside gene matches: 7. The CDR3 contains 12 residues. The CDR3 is CASEGQATEQYF. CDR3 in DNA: TGTGCCAGCGAAGGACAGGCGACCGAGCAGTACTTC.

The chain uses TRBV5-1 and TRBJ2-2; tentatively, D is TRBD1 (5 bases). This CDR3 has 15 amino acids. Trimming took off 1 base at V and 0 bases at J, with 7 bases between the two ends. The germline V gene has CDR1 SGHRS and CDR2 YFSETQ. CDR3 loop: CASSLQGPNTGELFF. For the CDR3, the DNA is TGCGCCAGCAGCTTGCAGGGTCCGAACACCGGGGAGCTGTTTTTT.

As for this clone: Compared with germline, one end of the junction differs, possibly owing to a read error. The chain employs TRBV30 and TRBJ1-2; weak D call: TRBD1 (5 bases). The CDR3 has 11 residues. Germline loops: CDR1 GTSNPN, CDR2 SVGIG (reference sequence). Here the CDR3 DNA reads TGTGCCTGGAGTGACGGGGGGGGGTTGTTATTC. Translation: CAWSDGGGLLF.

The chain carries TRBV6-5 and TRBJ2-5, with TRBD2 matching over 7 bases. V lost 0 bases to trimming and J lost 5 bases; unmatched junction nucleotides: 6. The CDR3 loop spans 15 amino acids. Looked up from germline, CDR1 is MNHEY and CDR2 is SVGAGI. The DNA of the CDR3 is TGTGCCAGCAGTTACTCGACAGCGGGGCAGGAGACCCAGTACTTC. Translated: CASSYSTAGQETQYF.

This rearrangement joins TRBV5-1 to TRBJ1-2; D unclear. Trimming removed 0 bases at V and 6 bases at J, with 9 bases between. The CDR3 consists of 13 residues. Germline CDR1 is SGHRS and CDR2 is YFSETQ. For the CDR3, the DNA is TGCGCCAGCAGCTTGGGCAGTCTGAATGGCTACACCTTC. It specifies CASSLGSLNGYTF.

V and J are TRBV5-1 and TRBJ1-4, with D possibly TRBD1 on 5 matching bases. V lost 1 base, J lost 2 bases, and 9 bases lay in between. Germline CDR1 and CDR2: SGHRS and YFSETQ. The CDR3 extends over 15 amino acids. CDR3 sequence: CASSLQGSTNEKLFF. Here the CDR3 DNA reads TGCGCCAGCAGCTTGCAGGGTTCTACTAATGAAAAACTGTTTTTT.

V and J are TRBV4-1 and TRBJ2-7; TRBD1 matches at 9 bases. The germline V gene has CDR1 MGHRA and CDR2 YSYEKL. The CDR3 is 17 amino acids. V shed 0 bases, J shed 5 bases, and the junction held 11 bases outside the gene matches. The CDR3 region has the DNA TGCGCCAGCAGCCAAGATACCCCGGACAGGGGAGAGAACGAGCAGTACTTC. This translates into CASSQDTPDRGENEQYF.

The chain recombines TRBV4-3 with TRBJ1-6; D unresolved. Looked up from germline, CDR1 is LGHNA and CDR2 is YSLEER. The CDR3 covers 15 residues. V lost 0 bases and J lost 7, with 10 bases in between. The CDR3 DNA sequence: TGCGCCAGCAGCCAAGATTTAGGGAGGAATTCACCCCTCCACTTT. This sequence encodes CASSQDLGRNSPLHF.

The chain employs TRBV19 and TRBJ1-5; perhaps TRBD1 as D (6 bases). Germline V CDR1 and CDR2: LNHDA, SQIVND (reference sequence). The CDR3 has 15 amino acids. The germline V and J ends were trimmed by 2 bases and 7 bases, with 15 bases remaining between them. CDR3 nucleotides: TGTGCCAGTAGTATACAGGCAGGGGCGGACCAGCCCCAGCATTTT. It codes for CASSIQAGADQPQHF.

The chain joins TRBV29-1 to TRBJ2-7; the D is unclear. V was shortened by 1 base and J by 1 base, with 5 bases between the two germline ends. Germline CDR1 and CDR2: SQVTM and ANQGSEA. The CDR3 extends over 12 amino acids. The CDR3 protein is CSVEGESYEQYF. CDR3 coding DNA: TGCAGCGTTGAAGGAGAGTCCTACGAGCAGTACTTC.

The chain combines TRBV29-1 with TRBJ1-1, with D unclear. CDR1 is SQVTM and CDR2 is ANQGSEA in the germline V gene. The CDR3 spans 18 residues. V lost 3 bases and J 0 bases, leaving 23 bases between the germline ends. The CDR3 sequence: CSVDRPSLAGLMNTEAFF. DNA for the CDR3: TGCAGCGTTGATAGACCTTCTCTGGCAGGACTCATGAACACTGAAGCTTTCTTT.

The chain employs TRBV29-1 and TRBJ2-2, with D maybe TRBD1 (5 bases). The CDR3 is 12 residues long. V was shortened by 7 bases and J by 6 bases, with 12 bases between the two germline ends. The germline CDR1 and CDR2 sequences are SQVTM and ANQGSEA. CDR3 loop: CSAQQAAGELFF. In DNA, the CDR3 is TGCAGCGCTCAACAGGCGGCCGGGGAGCTGTTTTTT.

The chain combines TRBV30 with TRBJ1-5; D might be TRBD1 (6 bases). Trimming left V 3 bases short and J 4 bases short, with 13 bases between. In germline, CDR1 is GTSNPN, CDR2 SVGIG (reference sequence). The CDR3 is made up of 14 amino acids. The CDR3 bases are TGTGCCTGGAGCATTGGCCAGGGGAATCAGCCCCAGCATTTT. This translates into CAWSIGQGNQPQHF.

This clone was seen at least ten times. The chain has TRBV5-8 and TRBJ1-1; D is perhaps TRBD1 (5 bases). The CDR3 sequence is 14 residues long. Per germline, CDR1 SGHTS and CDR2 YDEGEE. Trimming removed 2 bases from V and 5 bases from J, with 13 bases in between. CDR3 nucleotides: TGTGCCAGCAGCTTCAGGGATATGAGGACTGAAGCTTTCTTT. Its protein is CASSFRDMRTEAFF. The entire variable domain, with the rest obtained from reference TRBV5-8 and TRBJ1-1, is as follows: EAGVTQSPTHLIKTRGQQATLRCSPISGHTSVYWYQQALGLGLQFLLWYDEGEERNRGNFPPRFSGRQFPNYSSELNVNALELEDSALYLCASSFRDMRTEAFFGQGTRLTVV.

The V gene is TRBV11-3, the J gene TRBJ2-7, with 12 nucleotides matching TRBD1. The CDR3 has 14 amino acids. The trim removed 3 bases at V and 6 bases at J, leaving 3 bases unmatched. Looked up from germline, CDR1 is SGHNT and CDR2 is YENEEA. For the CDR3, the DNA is TGTGCCAGCAGCTTTGGGACAGGGGGCTCCGAGCAGTACTTC. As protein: CASSFGTGGSEQYF.

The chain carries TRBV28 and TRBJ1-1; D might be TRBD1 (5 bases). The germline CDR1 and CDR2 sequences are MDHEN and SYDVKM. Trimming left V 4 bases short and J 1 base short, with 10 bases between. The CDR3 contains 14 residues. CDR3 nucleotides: TGTGCCAGCAGTTCCCAGCAGGGGAACACTGAAGCTTTCTTT. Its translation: CASSSQQGNTEAFF.

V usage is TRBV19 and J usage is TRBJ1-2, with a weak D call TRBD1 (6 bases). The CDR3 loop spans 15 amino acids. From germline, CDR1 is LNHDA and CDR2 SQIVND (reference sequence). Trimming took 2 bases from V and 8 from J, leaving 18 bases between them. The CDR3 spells CASSITSQGRRGYTF. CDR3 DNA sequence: TGTGCCAGTAGTATAACGAGCCAGGGGAGAAGGGGCTACACCTTC.

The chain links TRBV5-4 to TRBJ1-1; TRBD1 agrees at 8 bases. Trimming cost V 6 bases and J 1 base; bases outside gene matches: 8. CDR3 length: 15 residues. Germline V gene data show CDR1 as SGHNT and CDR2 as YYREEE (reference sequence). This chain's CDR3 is CASNPDRAWNTEAFF. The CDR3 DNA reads TGTGCCAGCAACCCGGACAGGGCGTGGAACACTGAAGCTTTCTTT.

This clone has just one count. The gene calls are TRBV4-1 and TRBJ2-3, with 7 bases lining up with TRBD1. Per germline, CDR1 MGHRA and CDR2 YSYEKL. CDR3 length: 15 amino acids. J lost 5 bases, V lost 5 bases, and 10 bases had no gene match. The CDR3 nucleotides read TGCGCCAGCAGCTCCCACAGGGGTGGTGAAGATACGCAGTATTTT. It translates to CASSSHRGGEDTQYF.

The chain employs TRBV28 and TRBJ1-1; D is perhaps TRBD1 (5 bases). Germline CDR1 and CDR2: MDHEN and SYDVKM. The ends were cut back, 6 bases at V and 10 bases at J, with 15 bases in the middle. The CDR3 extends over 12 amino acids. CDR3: CASRLRGGGAFF. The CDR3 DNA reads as TGTGCCAGCAGACTACGGGGCGGGGGAGCTTTCTTT.

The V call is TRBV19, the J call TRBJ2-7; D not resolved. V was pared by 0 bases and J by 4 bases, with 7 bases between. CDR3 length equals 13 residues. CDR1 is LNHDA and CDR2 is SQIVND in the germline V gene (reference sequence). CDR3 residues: CASSIDSRYEQYF. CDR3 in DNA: TGTGCCAGTAGTATAGATTCCCGGTACGAGCAGTACTTC.

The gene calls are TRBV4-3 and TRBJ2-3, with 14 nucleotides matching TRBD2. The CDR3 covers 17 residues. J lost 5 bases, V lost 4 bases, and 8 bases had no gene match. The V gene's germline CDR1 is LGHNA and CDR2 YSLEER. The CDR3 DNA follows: TGCGCCAGCAGCCTCCAGGGGACTAGCGGGGGAATAGATACGCAGTATTTT. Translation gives CASSLQGTSGGIDTQYF.

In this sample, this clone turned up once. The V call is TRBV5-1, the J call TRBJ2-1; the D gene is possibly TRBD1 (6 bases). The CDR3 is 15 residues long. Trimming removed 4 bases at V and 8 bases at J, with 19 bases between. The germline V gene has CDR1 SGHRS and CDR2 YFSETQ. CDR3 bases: TGCGCCAGCAGCCGGGACAATCAGGGATTACATGAGCAGTTCTTC. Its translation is CASSRDNQGLHEQFF. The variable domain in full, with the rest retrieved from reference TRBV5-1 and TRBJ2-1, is KAGVTQTPRYLIKTRGQQVTLSCSPISGHRSVSWYQQTPGQGLQFLFEYFSETQRNKGNFPGRFSGRQFSNSRSEMNVSTLELGDSALYLCASSRDNQGLHEQFFGPGTRLTVL.

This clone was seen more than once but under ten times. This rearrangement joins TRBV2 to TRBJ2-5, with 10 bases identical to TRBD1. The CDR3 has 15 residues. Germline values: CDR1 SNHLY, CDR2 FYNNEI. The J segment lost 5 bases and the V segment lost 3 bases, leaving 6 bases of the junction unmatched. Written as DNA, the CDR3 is TGTGCCAGCAGTGATGACAGGGGGCTCGGTGAGACCCAGTACTTC. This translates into CASSDDRGLGETQYF.

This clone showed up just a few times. The CDR3 here is CAWSVLRDTEAFF. CDR3 coding DNA: TGTGCCTGGAGTGTACTCAGGGACACTGAAGCTTTCTTT. The V and J genes are TRBV30 and TRBJ1-1; D might be TRBD1 (5 bases). This CDR3 has 13 residues. Germline CDR1 and CDR2: GTSNPN and SVGIG (reference sequence). Trimming took 0 bases from V and 3 from J, leaving 8 bases between them.